This passage covers 14 T cell receptor beta chains from one sample sequenced in a study of cytomegalovirus exposure and HLA in healthy donors. The PCR was carried out with 60 Vbeta primers and 13 Jbeta primers. The data were produced by immunoSEQ multiplex PCR, yet TCRdb's version contains in-frame clones alone and is incomplete. The sample lists over 200,000 clones, around four fifths occurring once. Material for sequencing was PBMCs. The receptors were gathered from a woman in her fifties or sixties in good health and CMV-seropositive.

V and J are TRBV6-5 and TRBJ2-3, with 11 bases that match TRBD1. The CDR3 consists of 14 residues. Germline-derived CDR1 and CDR2 are MNHEY and SVGAGI. Trimming at V came to 8 bases and at J to 11 bases, leaving 12 bases not matched to a gene. Written as DNA, the CDR3 is TGTGCCAGCGGTAATGGACAGGGGGCGTCAAGGCAGTATTTT. It encodes CASGNGQGASRQYF.

This clone has only one observation. This sequence joins TRBV6-5 and TRBJ1-2; 11 bases map to TRBD1. This CDR3 is built from 15 residues. CDR1 and CDR2 (germline): MNHEY, SVGAGI. After removal of 6 bases from V and 2 bases from J, the junction contained 5 bases not matched to a gene. CDR3 residues: CASRTGTGGNYGYTF. Written as DNA, the CDR3 is TGTGCCAGCAGGACCGGGACAGGGGGGAACTATGGCTACACCTTC.

The CDR3, as DNA: TGTGCCAGCAGTGAGAACCGGAGCTATGGCTACACCTTC. Translation gives CASSENRSYGYTF. The chain has TRBV2 and TRBJ1-2, with D uncertain. CDR1 and CDR2 (germline): SNHLY, FYNNEI. CDR3 length: 13 amino acids. Trimming took 3 bases from V and 4 from J, leaving 9 bases between them.

The gene calls are TRBV6-5 and TRBJ1-5; D gene unclear. The CDR3 has 15 residues. CDR1 and CDR2 from the germline V gene are MNHEY and SVGAGI. The V end lost 5 bases, the J end lost 0 bases, and 11 bases lay between the germline ends. The CDR3 here is CASSRHIDSNQPQHF. The CDR3 coding sequence is TGTGCCAGCAGTCGACACATTGATAGCAATCAGCCCCAGCATTTT.

The count of this clone is one. The chain has TRBV4-1 and TRBJ2-4; 7 nucleotides match TRBD1. V lost 0 bases, J lost 0 bases, and 20 bases stayed unmatched. The CDR3 loop spans 22 amino acids. Germline loops: CDR1 MGHRA, CDR2 YSYEKL. This CDR3 is CASSQDRTGTANPRGAKNIQYF. For the CDR3, the DNA is TGCGCCAGCAGCCAAGATAGAACCGGGACAGCCAATCCGAGAGGAGCCAAAAACATTCAGTACTTC.

On this clone itself: Other DNA sequences from this sample encode an identical CDR3 as well. The V call is TRBV7-9, the J call TRBJ1-1; no firm D call. Trimming stripped 2 bases from V and 0 bases from J, with 7 bases between. The CDR3 runs to 14 residues. Looked up from germline, CDR1 is SEHNR and CDR2 is FQNEAQ (reference sequence). CDR3: CASSLRQVNTEAFF. CDR3 sequence (DNA): TGTGCCAGCAGCTTACGACAAGTGAACACTGAAGCTTTCTTT.

This chain joins TRBV6-5 and TRBJ1-5; 8 bases map to TRBD1. The CDR3 consists of 14 residues. The ends lost 6 bases at V and 6 bases at J; junction bases unmatched: 7. Germline assignment: CDR1 MNHEY and CDR2 SVGAGI. CDR3 region: CASSPTGGPQPQHF. In nucleotides, the CDR3 is TGTGCCAGCAGCCCTACAGGGGGACCTCAGCCCCAGCATTTT.

The chain employs TRBV4-3 and TRBJ1-1; TRBD1 is a possible D gene (5 bases). The CDR3 spans 15 residues. V was trimmed by 0 bases and J by 5 bases, leaving 13 bases between them. CDR1 is LGHNA and CDR2 is YSLEER in the germline V gene. DNA of the CDR3: TGCGCCAGCAGCCAAGAGGGGGGTACATTAACTGAAGCTTTCTTT. It encodes CASSQEGGTLTEAFF.

The rearrangement links TRBV2 to TRBJ2-7, with 9 bases matching TRBD1. CDR1 SNHLY and CDR2 FYNNEI come from the germline V gene. J gave up 3 bases and V 6 bases, and 9 bases lay outside the gene matches. This CDR3 has 15 residues. This chain's CDR3 is CASRVTGGGYYEQYF. In DNA form, the CDR3 reads TGTGCCAGCAGAGTGACAGGGGGAGGGTACTACGAGCAGTACTTC.

The chain joins TRBV20-1 to TRBJ2-1; TRBD1 might be the D (6 bases). The CDR3 covers 11 residues. Germline V gives CDR1 DFQATT, CDR2 SNEGSKA (reference sequence). The V end lost 4 bases, the J end lost 7 bases, and 8 bases lay between the germline ends. The CDR3 is CSAKQGNEQFF. CDR3 coding DNA: TGCAGTGCTAAACAGGGTAATGAGCAGTTCTTC.

V gene TRBV4-3 combines with J gene TRBJ2-1; TRBD1 agrees at 9 bases. The CDR3 runs 16 residues. Germline V gene sequence: CDR1 LGHNA, CDR2 YSLEER. Germline trimming cut 3 bases from V and 4 bases from J; bases unmatched to any gene: 7. The CDR3 spells CASSHPDRGGYNEQFF. CDR3 nucleotides: TGCGCCAGCAGCCATCCAGACAGGGGGGGTTACAATGAGCAGTTCTTC.

This clone appeared a single time. This chain joins TRBV6-5 and TRBJ1-1, with D maybe TRBD1 (6 bases). CDR1 is MNHEY and CDR2 is SVGAGI in the germline V gene. The CDR3 totals 15 residues. Trimming stripped 6 bases from V and 0 bases from J, with 14 bases between. As DNA, the CDR3 is TGTGCCAGCAGCCCCTCAGGGACATTGAACACTGAAGCTTTCTTT. Translated, it gives CASSPSGTLNTEAFF.

This clone was seen a handful of times. Written as DNA, the CDR3 is TGTGCCAGCAGTTACCAATCGACAGGGGAGTACTATGGCTACACCTTC. Translation gives CASSYQSTGEYYGYTF. This sequence joins TRBV6-5 and TRBJ1-2, with 8 bases fitting TRBD1. With V trimmed by 2 bases and J by 3 bases, 8 bases remained unmatched. Germline-derived CDR1 and CDR2 are MNHEY and SVGAGI. This CDR3 comprises 16 residues.

The chain employs TRBV7-9 and TRBJ2-1; 8 bases are shared with TRBD2. With V trimmed by 0 bases and J by 9 bases, 4 bases remained unmatched. This CDR3 has 14 amino acids. CDR1 and CDR2 (germline): SEHNR, FQNEAQ (reference sequence). The CDR3: CASSLAAGVSEQFF. CDR3 in DNA: TGTGCCAGCAGCTTAGCAGCGGGGGTCAGTGAGCAGTTCTTC.